A selection of T cell receptor beta chains follows, all from one sample in a study of blood T cell repertoires in COVID-19. The assay was immunoSEQ multiplex PCR, and TCRdb's table has in-frame clones only and misses some. Of approximately 120,000 clones listed, roughly four fifths are singletons. Material: peripheral blood. These TCRs come from a man aged 60 to 69 with acute or convalescent COVID-19. Both conserved end residues are part of each CDR3. D genes are given only for firm matches. Rows may omit the clone size; those that give it use once, few, many or a size class.

CASSVAVPNEQFF	TGTGCCAGCAGCGTAGCGGTCCCGAATGAGCAGTTCTTC	TRBV9	TRBJ2-1	once	-
CASSLDLGAYEQYF	TGCGCCAGCAGCTTGGACCTCGGGGCCTACGAGCAGTACTTC	TRBV5-1	TRBJ2-7	-	-
CAWKGQAPKKLYGYTF	TGTGCCTGGAAGGGGCAGGCCCCAAAGAAACTCTATGGCTACACCTTC	TRBV30	TRBJ1-2	-	-
CASGLVDTQYF	TGTGCCAGCGGCCTCGTAGATACGCAGTATTTT	TRBV6-5	TRBJ2-3	-	-
CASSPEQGIAEAFF	TGTGCCAGCAGCCCAGAACAGGGGATCGCTGAAGCTTTCTTT	TRBV9	TRBJ1-1	once	TRBD1
CASSPRSYNEQFF	TGTGCCAGCAGCCCCCGCTCCTACAATGAGCAGTTCTTC	TRBV7-2	TRBJ2-1	many	-
CASTSVAGGRDTQYF	TGTGCCAGCACCTCCGTAGCGGGGGGGAGGGATACGCAGTATTTT	TRBV7-9	TRBJ2-3	-	TRBD2
CASSVRGLNTEAFF	TGTGCCAGCAGCGTTCGGGGATTGAACACTGAAGCTTTCTTT	TRBV9	TRBJ1-1	few	-
CASSNGQSYGYTF	TGTGCCAGCAGCAACGGACAGTCCTACGGCTACACCTTC	TRBV4-2	TRBJ1-2	-	-
CASSGTGDQPQHF	TGTGCCAGCAGCGGGACAGGGGATCAGCCCCAGCATTTT	TRBV5-5	TRBJ1-5	-	TRBD1
CASSEALRAGSETQYF	TGTGCCAGCAGTGAAGCGCTTCGGGCAGGGTCAGAGACCCAGTACTTC	TRBV2	TRBJ2-5	-	-
CASSYDFLGQNTEAFF	TGTGCCAGCAGTTACGATTTCTTGGGCCAGAACACTGAAGCTTTCTTT	TRBV6-2/TRBV6-3	TRBJ1-1	-	-
CASSIDGLAGVSTDTQYF	TGTGCCAGCTCAATCGACGGACTAGCGGGGGTTAGCACAGATACGCAGTATTTT	TRBV18	TRBJ2-3	few	TRBD2
CASSQLGQANTGELFF	TGTGCCAGCAGCCAGTTGGGCCAGGCGAACACCGGGGAGCTGTTTTTT	TRBV7-2	TRBJ2-2	-	-
CVSSPNPAGGPGEQYF	TGTGTCAGCTCACCAAATCCTGCGGGAGGGCCAGGCGAGCAGTACTTC	TRBV18	TRBJ2-7	-	TRBD2
CASSKDDNSYEQYF	TGTGCCAGCAGCAAAGATGACAACTCCTACGAGCAGTACTTC	TRBV21-1	TRBJ2-7	once	-
CASSSTGNNQPQHF	TGTGCCAGCAGTTCGACAGGGAACAATCAGCCCCAGCATTTT	TRBV28	TRBJ1-5	-	TRBD1
CASSQGLAGTDTQYF	TGCGCCAGCAGCCAGGGCCTAGCGGGCACAGATACGCAGTATTTT	TRBV4-1	TRBJ2-3	few	TRBD2
CASSLTSRDTQYF	TGTGCCAGCAGCTTAACCTCGAGGGATACGCAGTATTTT	TRBV7-3	TRBJ2-3	-	-
CASSPGKGPSYEQYF	TGTGCCAGCTCACCAGGCAAGGGGCCCTCCTACGAGCAGTACTTC	TRBV18	TRBJ2-7	-	-
CASSPGGAGGNEQFF	TGTGCCAGCAGCCCCGGGGGGGCGGGAGGAAATGAGCAGTTCTTC	TRBV7-3	TRBJ2-1	-	TRBD2
CATSRGTRHNEQFF	TGTGCCACCAGCAGAGGGACTAGGCACAATGAGCAGTTCTTC	TRBV15	TRBJ2-1	-	TRBD2
CASSQDRVVQPQHF	TGTGCCAGCAGTCAGGACAGGGTGGTTCAGCCCCAGCATTTT	TRBV6-5	TRBJ1-5	many	TRBD1
CASSVGTGAYGYTF	TGTGCCAGCAGCGTAGGCACAGGGGCGTACGGCTACACCTTC	TRBV9	TRBJ1-2	few	TRBD1
CATRDRDFYGYTF	TGTGCCACCCGGGACAGGGATTTCTATGGCTACACCTTC	TRBV19	TRBJ1-2	-	TRBD1
CASSYQGTGYEQYF	TGTGCCAGCAGTTACCAAGGGACAGGGTACGAGCAGTACTTC	TRBV6-6	TRBJ2-7	few	TRBD1
CASSPGQAYTGELFF	TGTGCCAGCTCACCAGGACAGGCCTACACCGGGGAGCTGTTTTTT	TRBV18	TRBJ2-2	-	TRBD1
CASSLVPSSYNEQFF	TGTGCCAGCAGTTTAGTCCCGAGCTCCTACAATGAGCAGTTCTTC	TRBV27	TRBJ2-1	-	-